The 14 T cell receptor beta chains below were found in one sample sequenced in a study of CD8 T cells in ankylosing spondylitis. Study-level results: Seemingly characteristic of ankylosing spondylitis blood was a TCR beta motif consisting of 7 or 8 highly homologous variants.

TCRdb fed the 5' RACE reads into MiXCR, producing one record per CDR3 protein. The sample shows fewer than 450,000 distinct CDR3 sequences, more than 15% of them seen only once. These receptors are not linked to any known antigen. Sequencing input: blood, either unsorted or a sorted T cell fraction (not recorded which). The origin of the receptors is a male donor with ankylosing spondylitis.

The gene calls are TRBV3-1 and TRBJ2-2, with 7 bases lining up with TRBD1. The ends lost 1 base at V and 4 bases at J; junction bases unmatched: 6. Germline V lookup: CDR1 LGHDT, CDR2 YNNKEL (reference sequence). This CDR3 is 16 amino acids long. The CDR3 nucleotides read TGTGCCAGCAGCCAAGCCTCAGGGGGTTTCACCGGGGAGCTGTTTTTT. Translation gives CASSQASGGFTGELFF.

This clonotype has a handful of counts. V usage is TRBV11-2 and J usage is TRBJ2-7, with D possibly matching TRBD1 (6 bases). V dropped 5 bases and J dropped 2 bases, with 10 bases sitting between them. Germline V lookup: CDR1 SGHAT, CDR2 FQNNGV. The CDR3 has 13 residues. As DNA, the CDR3 is TGTGCCAGCAGCACCCACAGGGCCTACGAGCAGTACTTC. Encoded protein: CASSTHRAYEQYF.

The chain employs TRBV20-1 and TRBJ2-7; 8 bases fit TRBD2. The germline V gene has CDR1 DFQATT and CDR2 SNEGSKA (reference sequence). V trimming: 8 bases; J trimming: 5 bases; junction bases outside the gene matches: 23. This CDR3 has 17 amino acids. As DNA, the CDR3 is TGCAGTATCCGAGTGGTGGGCAGGAGCGGGAGTTCGGACGAGCAGTACTTC. It specifies CSIRVVGRSGSSDEQYF.

The chain employs TRBV20-1 and TRBJ2-1; 7 bases are shared with TRBD2. This CDR3 has 13 amino acids. V lost 1 base to trimming and J lost 8 bases; unmatched junction nucleotides: 5. The V gene's germline CDR1 is DFQATT and CDR2 SNEGSKA (reference sequence). The CDR3 region is CSARGGGPYEQFF. DNA for the CDR3: TGCAGTGCTAGAGGGGGAGGGCCTTATGAGCAGTTCTTC.

The chain employs TRBV5-5 and TRBJ1-2; no definite D call. The V and J ends lost 3 bases and 4 bases respectively, with 13 bases between them. This CDR3 spans 14 amino acids. CDR1 is SGHKS and CDR2 is YYEKEE in the germline V gene (reference sequence). The CDR3 loop is CASSSFGSTYGYTF. As DNA, the CDR3 is TGTGCCAGCAGCTCCTTCGGATCTACCTATGGCTACACCTTC.

J is TRBJ2-7 and V is TRBV10-2; D is perhaps TRBD1 or TRBD2 (5 bases each). There are 13 residues in the CDR3. Looked up from germline, CDR1 is WSHSY and CDR2 is SAAADI. The V end was cut by 9 bases, the J end by 1 base, with 13 bases between. CDR3 bases: TGCGCCAGTAGCCGGGACCAATCCTACGAGCAGTACTTC. Its protein is CASSRDQSYEQYF.

This clonotype turned up a few times. The chain has TRBV5-5 and TRBJ1-2, with D maybe TRBD1 (5 bases). This CDR3 is built from 16 residues. The germline V and J ends were trimmed by 4 bases and 7 bases, with 23 bases remaining between them. CDR1 SGHKS and CDR2 YYEKEE come from the germline V gene (reference sequence). In DNA form, the CDR3 reads TGTGCCAGCAGCAGAACAGGAGGACCCGCAGCGGGTGGCTACACCTTC. Translating gives CASSRTGGPAAGGYTF.

The chain uses TRBV24-1 and TRBJ1-2; maybe TRBD1 (6 bases). The CDR3 is made up of 15 amino acids. Germline CDR1 is KGHDR and CDR2 is SFDVKD. Trimming took off 7 bases at V and 3 bases at J, with 17 bases between the two ends. The CDR3 DNA follows: TGTGCCACCAGAGACTCCACAGGGAGGGACTATGGCTACACCTTC. Translated: CATRDSTGRDYGYTF.

The V and J genes are TRBV20-1 and TRBJ2-7, with 10 bases fitting TRBD1. V shed 6 bases, J shed 7 bases, and the junction held 9 bases outside the gene matches. CDR1 is DFQATT and CDR2 is SNEGSKA in the germline V gene (reference sequence). This CDR3 contains 13 residues. CDR3 bases: TGCAGTGCCAGCCCGGGACAGGGGCCTGAGCAGTACTTC. This encodes CSASPGQGPEQYF.

This clonotype was detected ten times or more. The genes are TRBV11-2 and TRBJ2-1; 14 positions agree with TRBD2. Germline CDR1 reads SGHAT; CDR2 reads FQNNGV. The junction had 8 bases not matched to a gene; V was cut back by 4 bases and J by 9 bases. This CDR3 has 16 residues. The CDR3 protein is CASSSLRLAGGPEQFF. The CDR3 coding sequence is TGTGCCAGCAGCTCTCTGAGACTAGCGGGGGGGCCTGAGCAGTTCTTC.

This chain links TRBV20-1 with TRBJ2-1, with 12 bases aligning to TRBD2. Germline V gene lookup returns CDR1 DFQATT and CDR2 SNEGSKA (reference sequence). J gave up 10 bases and V 4 bases, and 11 bases lay outside the gene matches. The CDR3 loop spans 15 amino acids. CDR3 amino acids: CSAKQPGLAGGEQFF. CDR3 DNA: TGCAGTGCTAAACAACCGGGACTAGCGGGTGGAGAGCAGTTCTTC.

The chain carries TRBV20-1 and TRBJ2-3; tentatively, D is TRBD1 or TRBD2 (7 bases each). In germline, CDR1 is DFQATT, CDR2 SNEGSKA (reference sequence). The CDR3 consists of 16 residues. Trimming pared 5 bases from V and 0 bases from J, leaving 18 bases between. The CDR3 spells CSAPRGGIPSTDTQYF. Here the CDR3 DNA reads TGCAGTGCTCCCAGGGGGGGGATCCCTAGCACAGATACGCAGTATTTT.

This clonotype has more than one count but fewer than ten. The chain uses TRBV6-6 and TRBJ2-1, with TRBD2 as a possible D gene (6 bases). V was pared by 6 bases and J by 11 bases, with 14 bases between. The germline CDR1 and CDR2 sequences are MNHNY and SVGAGI (reference sequence). This CDR3 comprises 12 residues. CDR3 amino acids: CASSPDYSKQFF. The CDR3 region has the DNA TGTGCCAGCAGCCCGGACTATAGCAAGCAGTTCTTC.

The chain uses TRBV19 and TRBJ1-3, with 7 bases fitting TRBD1. Germline loops: CDR1 LNHDA, CDR2 SQIVND (reference sequence). V lost 5 bases, J lost 0 bases, and 10 bases stayed unmatched. This CDR3 has 17 residues. The CDR3 coding sequence is TGTGCCAGTAGTCCGACAGGGCGACTCACCTCTGGAAACACCATATATTTT. Translated, it gives CASSPTGRLTSGNTIYF.